These T cell receptor beta chains were read from a single sample in a study of radiotherapy plus CTLA-4 blockade in lung cancer. Here immunoSEQ multiplex PCR was the method, and the copy in TCRdb shows in-frame clones only, minus some. Of 85,000 to 95,000 clones in the sample, approximately 80% were seen once. Sequences were derived from peripheral blood, sampled from a patient treated with radiotherapy plus ipilimumab. Every receptor here comes from a human donor with non-small cell lung cancer that progressed on radiotherapy plus ipilimumab. The CDR3 runs from the conserved cysteine through the conserved F or W. The order of the fields is J gene, V gene, clone size, D gene, CDR3 protein, CDR3 DNA. The D gene is left open where the match is weak. The size entry is marked missing in some rows and otherwise reads once, few, many or a size class.

j_gene: TRBJ2-7
v_gene: TRBV6-6
abundance: .
d_gene: .
CDR3aa: CASSLPGTDPYEQYF
CDR3nt: TGTGCCAGCAGTTTACCCGGGACGGATCCCTACGAGCAGTACTTC

j_gene: TRBJ2-7
v_gene: TRBV5-1
abundance: .
d_gene: .
CDR3aa: CASSPTASGATHEQYF
CDR3nt: TGCGCCAGCAGCCCGACGGCCAGCGGAGCAACCCACGAGCAGTACTTC

j_gene: TRBJ2-7
v_gene: TRBV27
abundance: .
d_gene: .
CDR3aa: CASSLYGTGTYEQYF
CDR3nt: TGTGCCAGCAGTTTATACGGGACTGGGACCTACGAGCAGTACTTC

j_gene: TRBJ1-5
v_gene: TRBV28
abundance: .
d_gene: .
CDR3aa: CASSLRAQPQHF
CDR3nt: TGTGCCAGCAGTTTAAGGGCTCAGCCCCAGCATTTT

j_gene: TRBJ2-7
v_gene: TRBV11-2
abundance: few
d_gene: TRBD1
CDR3aa: CASSLGGQGAMWEQYF
CDR3nt: TGTGCCAGCAGCTTAGGGGGACAGGGGGCGATGTGGGAGCAGTACTTC

j_gene: TRBJ1-1
v_gene: TRBV5-6
abundance: .
d_gene: .
CDR3aa: CASSPRPPRGAFF
CDR3nt: TGTGCCAGCAGCCCCCGGCCTCCTCGTGGAGCTTTCTTT

j_gene: TRBJ2-5
v_gene: TRBV2
abundance: .
d_gene: .
CDR3aa: CASSESGAETQYF
CDR3nt: TGTGCCAGCAGTGAATCAGGGGCAGAGACCCAGTACTTC

j_gene: TRBJ2-1
v_gene: TRBV7-9
abundance: .
d_gene: .
CDR3aa: CASSLAGSSYNEQFF
CDR3nt: TGTGCCAGCAGCTTAGCGGGATCTAGTTACAATGAGCAGTTCTTC

j_gene: TRBJ2-1
v_gene: TRBV27
abundance: .
d_gene: TRBD1
CDR3aa: CASSSGTGSEQFF
CDR3nt: TGTGCCAGCAGTTCGGGGACAGGGAGTGAGCAGTTCTTC

j_gene: TRBJ1-5
v_gene: TRBV28
abundance: .
d_gene: TRBD1
CDR3aa: CASSLSRQGTSDQPQHF
CDR3nt: TGTGCCAGCAGTTTATCGAGACAGGGGACGTCGGATCAGCCCCAGCATTTT

j_gene: TRBJ2-6
v_gene: TRBV5-8
abundance: .
d_gene: .
CDR3aa: CASSLEQVGSGANVLTF
CDR3nt: TGTGCCAGCAGCTTGGAACAGGTGGGCTCTGGGGCCAACGTCCTGACTTTC

j_gene: TRBJ2-3
v_gene: TRBV6-5
abundance: .
d_gene: TRBD1
CDR3aa: CASRRTGFADTQYF
CDR3nt: TGTGCCAGCAGACGGACAGGGTTCGCAGATACGCAGTATTTT

j_gene: TRBJ2-6
v_gene: TRBV5-4
abundance: .
d_gene: .
CDR3aa: CASSFEGPSGANVLTF
CDR3nt: TGTGCCAGCAGCTTCGAAGGGCCCTCTGGGGCCAACGTCCTGACTTTC

j_gene: TRBJ2-1
v_gene: TRBV5-1
abundance: .
d_gene: .
CDR3aa: CASSLGAGTPAYNEQFF
CDR3nt: TGCGCCAGCAGCCTAGGTGCTGGGACTCCAGCCTACAATGAGCAGTTCTTC

j_gene: TRBJ1-3
v_gene: TRBV2
abundance: .
d_gene: TRBD1
CDR3aa: CASRDRGAGNTIYF
CDR3nt: TGTGCCAGCAGGGACAGGGGAGCTGGAAACACCATATATTTT